This T cell receptor (beta chain) was recovered during a study of T cell repertoires in cytomegalovirus infection. Study as a whole: In the study, CMV epitopes included recently identified HLA-C-restricted and well-studied HLA-B-restricted ones. Signatures in public TCR beta sequences pointed to both CMV infection and matching HLA type.

This CDR3 is 14 amino acids long. Trimming cost V 5 bases and J 4 bases, with 13 bases left between them. Germline CDR1 reads SGHAT; CDR2 reads FQNNGV. This clonotype was detected a few times. Antigen: not known. Study-level findings and limits: Identification of carriers of CMV plus the relevant HLA was achieved through cumulative public TCR beta family frequency. Ex vivo responses were dominated by HLA-C-restricted CMV-specific TCR beta clonotypes.

TCRdb passed the reads through MiXCR, listing each CDR3 protein once. Seen here are about 920,000 distinct CDR3 sequences, roughly 30% observed once, and the top ten hold roughly an eighth. The clonotype comes from a human donor in good health (CMV status not recorded). Some clones in this sample may be carry-over from other donors' samples. Sequenced here: cultured CD8+ T cells from PBMCs, sampled from culture after CMV antigen stimulation. J is TRBJ2-3 and V is TRBV11-2; D is unresolved. The CDR3 sequence: CASSPRPSPDTQYF. Here the CDR3 DNA reads TGTGCCAGCAGCCCCAGGCCATCCCCAGATACGCAGTATTTT.